What follows are 2 T cell receptor beta chains derived from one specimen sequenced in a study of post-analysis software for immune sequencing data. Study-wide findings and caveats: TRBV5-6, TRBV5-1 and TRBV20-1 belonged to a set of a handful of TRBV segments that were more frequent in patients than controls.

Their antigens remain unidentified. Unique molecular identifiers were built into the TCR beta cDNA libraries. Each CDR3 protein gets one entry after TCRdb re-called the PCR reads with MiXCR. The table shows a few hundred thousand distinct CDR3 sequences, with 36% occurring only once. Sequenced material: blood. These receptors originate from a girl aged 5-17 years with multiple sclerosis.

This clonotype came up many times. The chain couples TRBV6-2 or TRBV6-3 to TRBJ1-5, with a tentative D call TRBD1 (5 bases). The V gene's germline CDR1 is MNHEY and CDR2 SVGEGT. V was cut by 2 bases and J by 7 bases, with 15 bases left in between. This CDR3 spans 15 amino acids. CDR3 DNA: TGTGCCAGCAGTTACCCGAGCGGCTCAGGGCAGCCCCAGCATTTT. It yields the protein CASSYPSGSGQPQHF.

This clonotype was seen at least ten times. The chain recombines TRBV29-1 with TRBJ2-1; D may be TRBD2 (6 bases). The CDR3 spans 14 residues. The V gene's germline CDR1 is SQVTM and CDR2 ANQGSEA. Trimming took 5 bases from V and 7 from J, leaving 18 bases between them. The CDR3 nucleotides are TGCAGCGTTCCTGCCGGTGGTAGCGGTAATGAGCAGTTCTTC. Its translation is CSVPAGGSGNEQFF.